Below, one T cell receptor (beta chain) is given with its context. Its antigen remains unknown. Amplification used 60 Vbeta primers and 13 Jbeta primers. Clones were sequenced by immunoSEQ multiplex PCR, and TCRdb holds only the in-frame ones, with some missing. The profile shows nearly 110,000 clones, about 85% of them singletons. These data belong to a study of cytomegalovirus exposure and HLA in healthy donors. Across the study: Most donors, approximately 82% of 398 genotyped, fell in the Caucasian-associated ancestry cluster.

This CDR3 region has 14 residues. The germline CDR1 and CDR2 sequences are SGHNT and YYREEE (reference sequence). Study outcomes and limitations: Later analysis indicated greater clonal expansion among HLA-associated TCR beta chains than among equally common other chains.

The sample comprised PBMCs. J is TRBJ1-6 and V is TRBV5-4; possibly TRBD1 for D (6 bases). The receptor was isolated from a man in his thirties or forties in good health and CMV-seronegative. In DNA form, the CDR3 reads TGTGGTATTGTTCCGGGGACAAAGAATTCACCCCTCCACTTT. It translates to CGIVPGTKNSPLHF. The variable domain in full, with the rest retrieved from reference TRBV5-4 and TRBJ1-6, is ETGVTQSPTHLIKTRGQQVTLRCSSQSGHNTVSWYQQALGQGPQFIFQYYREEENGRGNFPPRFSGLQFPNYSSELNVNALELDDSALYLCGIVPGTKNSPLHFGNGTRLTVT.